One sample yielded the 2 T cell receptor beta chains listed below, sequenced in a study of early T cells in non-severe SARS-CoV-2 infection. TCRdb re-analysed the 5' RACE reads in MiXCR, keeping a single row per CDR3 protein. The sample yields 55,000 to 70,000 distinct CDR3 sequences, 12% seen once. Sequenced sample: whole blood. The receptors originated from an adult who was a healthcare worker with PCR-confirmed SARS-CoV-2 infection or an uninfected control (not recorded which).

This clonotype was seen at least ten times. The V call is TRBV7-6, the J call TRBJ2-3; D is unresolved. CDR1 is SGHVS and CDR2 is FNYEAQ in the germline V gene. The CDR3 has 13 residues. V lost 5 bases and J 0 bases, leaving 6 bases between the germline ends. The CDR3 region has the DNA TGTGCCAGCAGCCCCTACAGCACAGATACGCAGTATTTT. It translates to CASSPYSTDTQYF.

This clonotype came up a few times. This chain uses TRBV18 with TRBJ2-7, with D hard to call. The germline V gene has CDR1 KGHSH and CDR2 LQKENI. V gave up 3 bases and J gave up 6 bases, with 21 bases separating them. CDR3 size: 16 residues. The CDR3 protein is CASSPPGPALLSEQYF. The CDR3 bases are TGTGCCAGCTCACCCCCGGGCCCAGCCCTACTAAGCGAGCAGTACTTC.